What follows are 30 T cell receptor beta chains derived from one specimen sequenced in a study of OX40 agonist ivuxolimab in advanced cancers. The data were produced by immunoSEQ multiplex PCR, yet TCRdb's version contains in-frame clones alone and is incomplete. Altogether roughly 100,000 clones are present, 95% to 97% being singletons, with the ten largest covering around 2%. Here the sequenced sample was CD4+ or CD8+ T cells sorted from blood, taken in a trial of the OX40 agonist ivuxolimab. Every receptor here comes from an adult with an advanced solid tumor such as melanoma, head and neck, liver or kidney cancer.

The chain links TRBV7-9 to TRBJ2-2; TRBD2 might be the D (5 bases). Trimming stripped 11 bases from V and 6 bases from J, with 16 bases between. The CDR3 loop spans 13 amino acids. Looked up from germline, CDR1 is SEHNR and CDR2 is FQNEAQ (reference sequence). The CDR3 spells CALQPGLSGELFF. In DNA form, the CDR3 reads TGTGCCCTCCAACCGGGGTTATCCGGGGAGCTGTTTTTT.

This clone was seen a few times. This chain joins TRBV7-9 and TRBJ2-2; 8 bases match TRBD2. V shed 3 bases, J shed 3 bases, and the junction held 9 bases outside the gene matches. Germline V gene sequence: CDR1 SEHNR, CDR2 FQNEAQ (reference sequence). The CDR3 is 17 amino acids. CDR3 sequence (DNA): TGTGCCAGCAGCTTGGGTAGCGGGACATGGGACACCGGGGAGCTGTTTTTT. Its translation is CASSLGSGTWDTGELFF.

The rearrangement links TRBV19 to TRBJ2-5; D unclear. Trimming took off 8 bases at V and 2 bases at J, with 3 bases between the two ends. This CDR3 spans 10 amino acids. Germline V CDR1 and CDR2: LNHDA, SQIVND (reference sequence). The CDR3 region is CASGQETQYF. As DNA, the CDR3 is TGTGCCAGTGGACAAGAGACCCAGTACTTC.

The rearrangement joins TRBV7-2 to TRBJ2-7; 8 nucleotides match TRBD2. V gave up 3 bases and J gave up 2 bases; unmatched junction bases: 3. Germline CDR1 and CDR2: SGHTA and FQGNSA. This CDR3 is 14 amino acids long. The CDR3 region has the DNA TGTGCCAGCAGCTTCCTCGGGGGGGCCTACGAGCAGTACTTC. Amino acid sequence: CASSFLGGAYEQYF.

A word on this clone: Other DNA sequences of this sample code for an identical CDR3. The chain combines TRBV27 with TRBJ2-3; D not certain. The V end was cut by 6 bases, the J end by 1 base, with 5 bases between. CDR3 length equals 12 residues. The germline CDR1 and CDR2 sequences are MNHEY and SMNVEV (reference sequence). The CDR3 DNA sequence: TGTGCCAGCAGCCTAGGCACAGATACGCAGTATTTT. Translation gives CASSLGTDTQYF.

The chain is built from TRBV27 and TRBJ1-5; D is unresolved. The germline V gene has CDR1 MNHEY and CDR2 SMNVEV (reference sequence). The CDR3 sequence is 13 residues long. Trimming took 5 bases from V and 5 from J, leaving 10 bases between them. CDR3 sequence: CASSDVVDQPQHF. In DNA form, the CDR3 reads TGTGCCAGCAGTGACGTGGTCGATCAGCCCCAGCATTTT.

This sequence joins TRBV15 and TRBJ2-5; no clear D. With 9 bases removed from V and 7 bases from J, the gap between germline ends came to 12 bases. CDR1 is LNHNV, CDR2 YYDKDF, per germline (reference sequence). The CDR3 consists of 11 residues. The CDR3: CATQHLGTQYF. The CDR3 DNA sequence: TGTGCCACGCAGCACTTGGGGACCCAGTACTTC.

The chain recombines TRBV19 with TRBJ1-1; D is unclear. Germline values: CDR1 LNHDA, CDR2 SQIVND (reference sequence). This CDR3 comprises 13 residues. Deletions cut 4 bases from V and 5 bases from J, with 11 bases between. CDR3 nucleotide sequence: TGTGCCAGTAGTAGACCCCTGGAGACTGAAGCTTTCTTT. Amino acid sequence: CASSRPLETEAFF. The variable domain in full, with the rest retrieved from reference TRBV19 and TRBJ1-1, is DGGITQSPKYLFRKEGQNVTLSCEQNLNHDAMYWYRQDPGQGLRLIYYSQIVNDFQKGDIAEGYSVSREKKESFPLTVTSAQKNPTAFYLCASSRPLETEAFFGQGTRLTVV.

The chain joins TRBV19 to TRBJ2-1; tentatively, D is TRBD2 (5 bases). This CDR3 comprises 16 residues. CDR1 is LNHDA and CDR2 is SQIVND in the germline V gene (reference sequence). Trimming stripped 6 bases from V and 4 bases from J, with 19 bases between. The chain's CDR3 is CASSIGAGPAYNEQFF. DNA of the CDR3: TGTGCCAGTAGCATTGGCGCGGGTCCCGCGTACAATGAGCAGTTCTTC.

This sequence joins TRBV27 and TRBJ1-2, with a possible D match to TRBD1 (5 bases). V gave up 5 bases and J gave up 4 bases, with 11 bases separating them. The CDR3 sequence is 13 residues long. Germline CDR1 is MNHEY and CDR2 is SMNVEV (reference sequence). CDR3 sequence (DNA): TGTGCCAGCAGTCCGGGACCGCTCTATGGCTACACCTTC. The encoded protein is CASSPGPLYGYTF.

The chain recombines TRBV5-8 with TRBJ1-5; 9 nucleotides agree with TRBD1. Trimming at V came to 6 bases and at J to 5 bases, leaving 3 bases not matched to a gene. The CDR3 is made up of 13 amino acids. Germline V lookup: CDR1 SGHTS, CDR2 YDEGEE. CDR3 sequence: CASTTGGHQPQHF. CDR3 nucleotides: TGTGCCAGCACCACAGGGGGCCATCAGCCCCAGCATTTT.

The rearrangement uses TRBV28 and TRBJ1-4; a possible D gene is TRBD1 (5 bases). This CDR3 spans 15 amino acids. CDR1 MDHEN and CDR2 SYDVKM come from the germline V gene. Trimming took off 5 bases at V and 8 bases at J, with 18 bases between the two ends. CDR3 residues: CASSTPEGQAEKLFF. The CDR3 region has the DNA TGTGCCAGCAGTACCCCCGAGGGGCAGGCCGAAAAACTGTTTTTT.

The V call is TRBV6-5, the J call TRBJ2-1; TRBD2 matches 7 bases. The length of the CDR3 is 15 residues. V lost 2 bases and J lost 4; bases outside the gene matches: 5. Germline V lookup: CDR1 MNHEY, CDR2 SVGAGI. CDR3 in amino acids: CASSYRAGVYNEQFF. CDR3 nucleotide sequence: TGTGCCAGCAGTTACCGGGCGGGAGTTTACAATGAGCAGTTCTTC.

The chain carries TRBV7-2 and TRBJ1-1, with 8 bases fitting TRBD1. The trim removed 6 bases at V and 1 base at J, leaving 7 bases unmatched. Germline loops: CDR1 SGHTA, CDR2 FQGNSA. The CDR3 is 15 residues long. The CDR3 loop reads CASSYGQGANTEAFF. The CDR3 region has the DNA TGTGCCAGCAGTTACGGACAGGGTGCGAACACTGAAGCTTTCTTT.

The gene calls are TRBV28 and TRBJ2-1; D remains ambiguous. Germline lookup yields CDR1 MDHEN and CDR2 SYDVKM. Trimming removed 6 bases from V and 6 bases from J, with 9 bases in between. This CDR3 has 12 residues. The chain's CDR3 is CASSRYVNEQFF. The CDR3 bases are TGTGCCAGCAGCCGCTATGTCAATGAGCAGTTCTTC.

The chain recombines TRBV19 with TRBJ2-7, with 7 positions matching TRBD2. This CDR3 is 15 amino acids long. Germline loops: CDR1 LNHDA, CDR2 SQIVND (reference sequence). The J segment lost 3 bases and the V segment lost 5 bases, leaving 10 bases of the junction unmatched. CDR3 DNA sequence: TGTGCCAGTAGTCCCGCCGCGGGACTAAGCTACGAGCAGTACTTC. It encodes CASSPAAGLSYEQYF.

The chain joins TRBV2 to TRBJ2-7; unclear D gene. CDR1 and CDR2 (germline): SNHLY, FYNNEI. The germline V and J ends were trimmed by 3 bases and 3 bases, with 12 bases remaining between them. The CDR3 loop spans 14 amino acids. CDR3 region: CASSENLRIYEQYF. The CDR3 nucleotides read TGTGCCAGCAGTGAGAATCTCAGAATCTACGAGCAGTACTTC. Using reference TRBV2 and TRBJ2-7 for the parts outside the CDR3, the full variable domain is EPEVTQTPSHQVTQMGQEVILRCVPISNHLYFYWYRQILGQKVEFLVSFYNNEISEKSEIFDDQFSVERPDGSNFTLKIRSTKLEDSAMYFCASSENLRIYEQYFGPGTRLTVT.

The chain uses TRBV9 and TRBJ2-1, with 9 nucleotides matching TRBD2. V was clipped by 7 bases and J by 6 bases; unmatched bases: 8. Per germline, CDR1 SGDLS and CDR2 YYNGEE. The CDR3 runs to 14 residues. CDR3 amino acids: CASALAGDVNEQFF. CDR3 DNA: TGTGCCAGCGCCTTAGCGGGAGACGTCAATGAGCAGTTCTTC.

This clone occurred once. The V call is TRBV21-1, the J call TRBJ2-3; the table names TRBD2, a call not compared with the DNA. TRBV21-1 is flagged as a pseudogene. The CDR3 covers 16 residues. The CDR3 DNA reads TGTGCCAGCACCCTCTATACTAGCGACAGCACAGATACGCAGTATTTT. Translating it yields CASTLYTSDSTDTQYF.

The chain combines TRBV19 with TRBJ1-2, with D possibly being TRBD1 (5 bases). CDR3 size: 16 residues. The germline V and J ends were trimmed by 0 bases and 0 bases, with 11 bases remaining between them. The germline V gene has CDR1 LNHDA and CDR2 SQIVND (reference sequence). The CDR3 here is CASSIDRGRTNYGYTF. The CDR3 DNA reads TGTGCCAGTAGTATAGATCGGGGACGGACTAACTATGGCTACACCTTC.

The chain couples TRBV18 to TRBJ2-7; D is unclear. The CDR3 is 13 residues long. The germline V gene has CDR1 KGHSH and CDR2 LQKENI. V was clipped by 2 bases and J by 0 bases, with 5 bases between them. The CDR3 sequence is CASSPRSSYEQYF. The CDR3 DNA sequence: TGTGCCAGCTCACCAAGGAGCTCCTACGAGCAGTACTTC.

The V call is TRBV10-3, the J call TRBJ2-7, with 8 positions matching TRBD1. The length of the CDR3 is 13 residues. Germline V gene data show CDR1 as ENHRY and CDR2 as SYGVKD. The V and J ends lost 11 bases and 4 bases, in that order; junction bases with no gene match: 10. The CDR3: CALEDRGDYEQYF. The CDR3 DNA reads TGTGCCCTTGAAGACAGGGGTGATTACGAGCAGTACTTC.

V usage is TRBV7-2 and J usage is TRBJ2-2; D remains unclear. V shed 5 bases and J shed 3 bases, with 13 bases lying between them. The CDR3 runs 15 residues. The germline V gene encodes CDR1 SGHTA and CDR2 FQGNSA. The CDR3 region has the DNA TGTGCCAGCAGCATCCCAGGATCCTACACCGGGGAGCTGTTTTTT. This translates into CASSIPGSYTGELFF.

V and J are TRBV6-5 and TRBJ2-2; D assignment may be TRBD1 or TRBD2 (5 bases each). Germline values: CDR1 MNHEY, CDR2 SVGAGI. The CDR3 is made up of 15 amino acids. Trimming removed 0 bases at V and 4 bases at J, with 9 bases between. The CDR3 protein is CASSYSLGATGELFF. The CDR3 DNA reads as TGTGCCAGCAGTTACTCTCTCGGGGCCACCGGGGAGCTGTTTTTT.

This clone was detected once. The J gene is TRBJ1-1, the V gene TRBV28; D not certain. The CDR3 is made up of 13 amino acids. Germline CDR1 and CDR2: MDHEN and SYDVKM. V lost 2 bases and J 1 base, leaving 5 bases between the germline ends. The CDR3 loop is CASSLIGNTEAFF. The CDR3 region has the DNA TGTGCCAGCAGTTTAATAGGGAACACTGAAGCTTTCTTT. Full variable domain (rest looked up from reference TRBV28 and TRBJ1-1): DVKVTQSSRYLVKRTGEKVFLECVQDMDHENMFWYRQDPGLGLRLIYFSYDVKMKEKGDIPEGYSVSREKKERFSLILESASTNQTSMYLCASSLIGNTEAFFGQGTRLTVV.

To note about this clone: Other DNA sequences in the sample encode the same CDR3. The V gene is TRBV10-1, the J gene TRBJ2-1, with 7 positions matching TRBD2. This CDR3 is 14 amino acids long. The trim removed 2 bases at V and 8 bases at J, leaving 6 bases unmatched. The germline V gene encodes CDR1 WNHNN and CDR2 SYGVQD (reference sequence). CDR3 sequence (DNA): TGCGCCAGCAGTGAGGGACTAGAAGTCGATGAGCAGTTCTTC. As protein: CASSEGLEVDEQFF.

The chain joins TRBV27 to TRBJ2-2; D unresolved. Germline V lookup: CDR1 MNHEY, CDR2 SMNVEV (reference sequence). There are 15 residues in the CDR3. V gave up 1 base and J gave up 4 bases, with 10 bases separating them. The CDR3 reads CASSLLEPITGELFF. The CDR3 DNA sequence: TGTGCCAGCAGTTTATTAGAGCCCATCACCGGGGAGCTGTTTTTT.

The chain combines TRBV19 with TRBJ2-1, with D possibly TRBD2 on 13 matching bases. CDR1 and CDR2 (germline): LNHDA, SQIVND (reference sequence). V lost 5 bases, J lost 8 bases, and 37 bases lay in between. This CDR3 region has 21 residues. CDR3 nucleotide sequence: TGTGCCAGTAGTCCCGGGACAGGGGGCATGAGACTAGCGGGAGGAGTTCATGAGCAGTTCTTC. Translated, it gives CASSPGTGGMRLAGGVHEQFF.

The chain uses TRBV7-9 and TRBJ2-3, with 8 bases lining up with TRBD2. The V and J ends lost 2 bases and 5 bases, in that order; junction bases with no gene match: 9. This CDR3 has 16 amino acids. Germline V gene lookup returns CDR1 SEHNR and CDR2 FQNEAQ (reference sequence). The CDR3 loop is CASSLHDGGALDTQYF. The CDR3 DNA follows: TGTGCCAGCAGCTTACATGACGGGGGGGCTTTAGATACGCAGTATTTT.

J is TRBJ1-6 and V is TRBV7-9; 7 bases fit TRBD1. This CDR3 comprises 16 residues. Germline V gene lookup returns CDR1 SEHNR and CDR2 FQNEAQ (reference sequence). The V segment lost 5 bases and the J segment 5 bases; nucleotides outside the gene matches: 9. The CDR3 coding sequence is TGTGCCAGCAGCCTTACAGGGGTACTGAATAATTCACCCCTCCACTTT. Encoded protein: CASSLTGVLNNSPLHF.